This T cell receptor beta chain was identified in a study of CD8 T cells in Susac syndrome. The study, taken as a whole, reports: An acknowledgment was made by the study that its TCR sequencing and HLA analysis involved relatively few individuals.

CDR1 and CDR2 from the germline V gene are SQVTM and ANQGSEA. This CDR3 has 13 residues. Trimming removed 5 bases from V and 2 bases from J, with 11 bases in between. Remarks on this clonotype: Its target is not known.

From blood CD8+ and CD4+ T cells, TCR beta sequences were generated. While CD8+ and CD4+ T cells were isolated negatively, TEMRA cells were enriched by FACS. RNA, at about 0.45 to 1 ug, was reverse transcribed with random hexamers. TCR beta CDR3 was amplified by immunoSEQ multiplex PCR. This amplification extended across 54 Vbeta and 13 Jbeta segments. Via MiXCR, TCRdb re-called the immunoSEQ multiplex PCR reads, giving one row per CDR3 protein. Seen here are 150,000 to 200,000 distinct CDR3 sequences, approximately 93% observed once, and the top ten hold 0.1%. This chain joins TRBV29-1 and TRBJ2-3; D gene unclear. This TCR came from a human donor in good health. The sequenced material came from CD4+ T cells from PBMCs. CDR3 sequence: CSVRGRHTDTQYF. The CDR3 coding sequence is TGCAGCGTTCGCGGCAGACACACAGATACGCAGTATTTT.